What follows describes a single T cell receptor (beta chain). The authors' processing: Amplification of reference gene primers was used by the study to estimate nucleated cell counts. Here immunoSEQ multiplex PCR was the method, and the copy in TCRdb shows in-frame clones only, minus some. That table furnishes V, J and clone size, whereas the DNA furnished D and trimming. The data show more than 150,000 clones, with under 90% seen just once and 13% to 15% held by the top ten. V lost 5 bases to trimming and J lost 4 bases; unmatched junction nucleotides: 11. CDR3 length: 17 amino acids. Germline V gives CDR1 MDHEN, CDR2 SYDVKM. The data were taken from a study of blood T cell repertoires in COVID-19. At the level of the study: Spain, Italy and the United States supplied samples that represented acute and convalescent COVID-19. Sources were T cells, B-cell-depleted T cells, or PBMCs; the material itself was cDNA or gDNA.

V gene TRBV28 combines with J gene TRBJ2-1; 10 nucleotides align to TRBD2. This receptor was identified in a man aged 25 to 40 with active or convalescent COVID-19. Sequenced sample: peripheral blood. Here the CDR3 DNA reads TGTGCCAGCAGTCCCGAACCGGCTAGCGGGAGATACAATGAGCAGTTCTTC. It specifies CASSPEPASGRYNEQFF.